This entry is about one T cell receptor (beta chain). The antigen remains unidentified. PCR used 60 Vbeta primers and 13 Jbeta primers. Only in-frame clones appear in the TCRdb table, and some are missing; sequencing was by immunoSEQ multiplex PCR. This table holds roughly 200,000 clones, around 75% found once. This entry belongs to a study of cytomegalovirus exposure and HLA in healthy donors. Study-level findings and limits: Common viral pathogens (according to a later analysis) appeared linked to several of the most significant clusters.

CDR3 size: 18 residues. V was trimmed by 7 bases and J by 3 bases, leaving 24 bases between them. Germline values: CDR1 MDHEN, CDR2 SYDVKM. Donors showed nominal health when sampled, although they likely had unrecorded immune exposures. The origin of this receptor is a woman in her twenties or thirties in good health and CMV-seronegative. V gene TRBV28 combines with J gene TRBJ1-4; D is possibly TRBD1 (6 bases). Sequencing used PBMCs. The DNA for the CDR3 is TGTGCCAGCACCCCAAAGCGGGACACCCTCGAAGCTAATGAAAAACTGTTTTTT. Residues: CASTPKRDTLEANEKLFF.